One and the same sample provided the 13 T cell receptor beta chains below, sequenced in a study of response to subunit inactivated influenza vaccine. MiXCR, applied by TCRdb to the RT-PCR reads, yields one record per CDR3 protein. Of about 530,000 distinct CDR3 sequences in the sample, approximately 12% were seen once. The sequencing here drew on PBMCs from blood, taken 35 to 45 days after vaccination. Receptors were obtained from a man over 45 who received an inactivated influenza vaccine.

This clonotype was counted many times. This chain joins TRBV3-1 and TRBJ1-6; TRBD1 agrees at 9 bases. V trimming: 6 bases; J trimming: 13 bases; junction bases outside the gene matches: 7. Germline V gene lookup returns CDR1 LGHDT and CDR2 YNNKEL (reference sequence). The CDR3 covers 13 residues. CDR3 in amino acids: CASRGQGVFPLHF. The CDR3 DNA reads as TGTGCCAGCAGGGGACAGGGTGTTTTTCCCCTCCACTTT.

V is TRBV15 and J is TRBJ1-6; 10 nucleotides align to TRBD1. The V and J ends lost 6 bases and 4 bases, in that order; junction bases with no gene match: 6. The V gene's germline CDR1 is LNHNV and CDR2 YYDKDF (reference sequence). The CDR3 runs to 16 residues. Here the CDR3 reads CATSPDRGMYNSPLHF. CDR3 DNA: TGTGCCACCAGTCCGGACAGGGGGATGTATAATTCACCCCTCCACTTT.

This clonotype showed up many times. This sequence joins TRBV29-1 and TRBJ2-5; D may be TRBD1 (5 bases). Germline CDR1 is SQVTM and CDR2 is ANQGSEA. This CDR3 is built from 13 residues. Trimming cost V 4 bases and J 2 bases, with 11 bases left between them. The CDR3 nucleotides read TGCAGCGTTGTTGGGCAGGGTCAAGAGACCCAGTACTTC. Its translation: CSVVGQGQETQYF.

This clonotype was seen at least ten times. The CDR3 DNA is TGTGCCAGCAGTTCCGCGGTCACTGGCTACACCTTC. It translates to CASSSAVTGYTF. V usage is TRBV12-3 or TRBV12-4 and J usage is TRBJ1-2; no clear D. The CDR3 runs to 12 residues. The V end lost 4 bases, the J end lost 7 bases, and 10 bases lay between the germline ends.

This clonotype was seen a handful of times. The CDR3 coding sequence is TGTGCCAGCAGCTCAAACAGGGGGAGTCACGAGCAGTACTTC. This sequence encodes CASSSNRGSHEQYF. The rearrangement joins TRBV11-2 to TRBJ2-7, with TRBD1 matching over 8 bases. From germline, CDR1 is SGHAT and CDR2 FQNNGV. The CDR3 loop spans 14 amino acids. Trimming cost V 4 bases and J 5 bases; bases outside gene matches: 7. Using reference TRBV11-2 and TRBJ2-7 for the parts outside the CDR3, the full variable domain is EAGVAQSPRYKIIEKRQSVAFWCNPISGHATLYWYQQILGQGPKLLIQFQNNGVVDDSQLPKDRFSAERLKGVDSTLKIQPAKLEDSAVYLCASSSNRGSHEQYFGPGTRLTVT.

The chain joins TRBV20-1 to TRBJ2-7; the match to TRBD2 covers 12 bases. The V gene's germline CDR1 is DFQATT and CDR2 SNEGSKA (reference sequence). This CDR3 has 14 amino acids. The junction had 4 bases not matched to a gene; V was cut back by 6 bases and J by 1 base. CDR3 DNA sequence: TGCAGTGCCAAAACTAGCGGGAGGTCCTACGAGCAGTACTTC. It codes for CSAKTSGRSYEQYF.

This clonotype was recorded a few times. CDR3 bases: TGTGCCAGCAGCGCCTACAGGAGACCCTACAATGAGCAGTTCTTC. Translating gives CASSAYRRPYNEQFF. J is TRBJ2-1 and V is TRBV5-6; maybe TRBD1 (5 bases). Germline CDR1 SGHDT, CDR2 YYEEEE. This CDR3 contains 15 residues. The ends were cut back, 4 bases at V and 2 bases at J, with 13 bases in the middle.

This clonotype was seen more than once but under ten times. The chain carries TRBV27 and TRBJ2-3; 8 bases fit TRBD1. Germline V gene sequence: CDR1 MNHEY, CDR2 SMNVEV (reference sequence). Losses at the gene ends were 2 bases for V and 1 base for J; bases not matched to a gene: 5. The CDR3 is 16 amino acids. In nucleotides, the CDR3 is TGTGCCAGCAGTTTAATTGTGGGACAGGGCACAGATACGCAGTATTTT. It yields the protein CASSLIVGQGTDTQYF.

The chain uses TRBV6-1 and TRBJ2-7; D ambiguous. The CDR3 is made up of 14 amino acids. V was pared by 3 bases and J by 0 bases, with 9 bases between. CDR1 is MNHNS and CDR2 is SASEGT in the germline V gene. The CDR3 DNA reads as TGTGCCAGCAGTGAGGGGTCCTACTCCTACGAGCAGTACTTC. It specifies CASSEGSYSYEQYF.

This sequence joins TRBV28 and TRBJ2-6, with unresolved D. V was clipped by 3 bases and J by 4 bases, with 10 bases between them. Germline CDR1 and CDR2: MDHEN and SYDVKM. This CDR3 comprises 15 residues. The CDR3 loop is CASSFGSLGANVLTF. In DNA, the CDR3 is TGTGCCAGCAGTTTTGGGTCTCTGGGGGCCAACGTCCTGACTTTC.

The V gene is TRBV5-1, the J gene TRBJ2-3, with a tentative D call TRBD2 (6 bases). CDR1 and CDR2 from the germline V gene are SGHRS and YFSETQ. The CDR3 extends over 15 amino acids. Trimming pared 0 bases from V and 2 bases from J, leaving 10 bases between. CDR3 sequence: CASSLVGGPTDTQYF. In DNA, the CDR3 is TGCGCCAGCAGCTTGGTCGGGGGACCCACAGATACGCAGTATTTT.

The chain is built from TRBV7-2 and TRBJ2-7; 8 positions agree with TRBD1. Germline V gene data show CDR1 as SGHTA and CDR2 as FQGNSA. The CDR3 has 13 residues. V shed 5 bases and J 6 bases; nucleotides not matched to a gene: 6. Here the CDR3 reads CASSLRTGREQYF. The CDR3 nucleotides are TGTGCCAGCAGCCTCAGGACAGGGCGCGAGCAGTACTTC.

V gene TRBV7-6 combines with J gene TRBJ2-2; possibly TRBD1 or TRBD2 for D (5 bases each). The germline V gene has CDR1 SGHVS and CDR2 FNYEAQ. Between the trimmed V and J ends, which lost 4 bases and 9 bases, there was a span of 12 bases. The CDR3 loop spans 13 amino acids. The CDR3 here is CASSSYRDRELFF. CDR3 nucleotide sequence: TGTGCCAGCAGCTCCTACCGGGACCGGGAGCTGTTTTTT.